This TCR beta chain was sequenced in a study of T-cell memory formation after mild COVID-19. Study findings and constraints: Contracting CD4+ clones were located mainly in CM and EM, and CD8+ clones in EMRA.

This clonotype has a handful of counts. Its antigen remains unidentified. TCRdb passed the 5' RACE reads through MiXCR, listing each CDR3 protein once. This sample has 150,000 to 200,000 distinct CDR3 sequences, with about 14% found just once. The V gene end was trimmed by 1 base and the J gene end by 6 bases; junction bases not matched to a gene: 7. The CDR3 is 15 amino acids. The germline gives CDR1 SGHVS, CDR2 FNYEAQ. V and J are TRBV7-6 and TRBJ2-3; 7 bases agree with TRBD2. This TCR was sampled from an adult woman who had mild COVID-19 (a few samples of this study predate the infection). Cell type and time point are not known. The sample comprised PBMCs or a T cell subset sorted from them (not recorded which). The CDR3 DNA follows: TGTGCCAGCAGCTTAGGAGCGGGGCCGGGGGATACGCAGTATTTT. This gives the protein CASSLGAGPGDTQYF.